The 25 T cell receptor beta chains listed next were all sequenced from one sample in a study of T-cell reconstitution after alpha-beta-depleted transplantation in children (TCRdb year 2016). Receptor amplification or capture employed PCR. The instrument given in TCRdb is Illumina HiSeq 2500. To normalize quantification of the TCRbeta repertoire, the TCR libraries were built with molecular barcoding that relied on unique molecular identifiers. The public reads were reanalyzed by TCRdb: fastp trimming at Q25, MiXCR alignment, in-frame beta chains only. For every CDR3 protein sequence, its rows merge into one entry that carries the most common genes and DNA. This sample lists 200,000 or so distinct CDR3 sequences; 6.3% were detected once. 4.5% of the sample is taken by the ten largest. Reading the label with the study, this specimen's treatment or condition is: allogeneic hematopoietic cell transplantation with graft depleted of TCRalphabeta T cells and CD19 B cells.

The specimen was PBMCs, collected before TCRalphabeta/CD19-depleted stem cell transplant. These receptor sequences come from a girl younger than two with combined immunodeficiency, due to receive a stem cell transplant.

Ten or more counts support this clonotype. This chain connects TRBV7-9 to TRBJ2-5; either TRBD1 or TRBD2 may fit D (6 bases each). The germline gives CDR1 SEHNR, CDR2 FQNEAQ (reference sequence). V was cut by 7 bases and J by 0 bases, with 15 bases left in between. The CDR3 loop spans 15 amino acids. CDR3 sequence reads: CASTRVGGYQETQYF. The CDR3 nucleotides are TGTGCCAGCACCCGAGTAGGGGGGTACCAAGAGACCCAGTACTTC.

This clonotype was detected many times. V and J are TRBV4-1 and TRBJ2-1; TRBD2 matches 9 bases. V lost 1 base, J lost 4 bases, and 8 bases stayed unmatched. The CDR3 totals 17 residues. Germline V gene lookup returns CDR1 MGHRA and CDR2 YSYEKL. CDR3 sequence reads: CASSQVYLAGFYNEQFF. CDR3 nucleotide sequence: TGCGCCAGCAGCCAAGTATATCTAGCGGGATTTTACAATGAGCAGTTCTTC.

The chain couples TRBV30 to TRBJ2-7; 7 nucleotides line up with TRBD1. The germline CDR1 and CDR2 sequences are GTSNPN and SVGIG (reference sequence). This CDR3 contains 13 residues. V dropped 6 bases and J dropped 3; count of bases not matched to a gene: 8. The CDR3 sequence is CACLTGNFYEQYF. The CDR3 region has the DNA TGTGCCTGCCTGACAGGGAATTTCTACGAGCAGTACTTC.

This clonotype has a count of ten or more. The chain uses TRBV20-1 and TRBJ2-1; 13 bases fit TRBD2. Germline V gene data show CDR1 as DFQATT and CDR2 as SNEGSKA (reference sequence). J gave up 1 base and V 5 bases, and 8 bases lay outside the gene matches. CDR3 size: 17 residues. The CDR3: CSAGGLAGSTSYNEQFF. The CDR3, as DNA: TGCAGTGCTGGGGGACTAGCGGGATCTACGTCCTACAATGAGCAGTTCTTC.

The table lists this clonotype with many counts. The DNA of the CDR3 is TGCAGTGCTCTCACTGACAGCGGCCCGTATGGCTACACCTTC. Translated: CSALTDSGPYGYTF. The genes are TRBV20-1 and TRBJ1-2; D might be TRBD1 (5 bases). The ends were cut back, 5 bases at V and 5 bases at J, with 18 bases in the middle. Germline CDR1 and CDR2: DFQATT and SNEGSKA (reference sequence). This CDR3 has 14 amino acids.

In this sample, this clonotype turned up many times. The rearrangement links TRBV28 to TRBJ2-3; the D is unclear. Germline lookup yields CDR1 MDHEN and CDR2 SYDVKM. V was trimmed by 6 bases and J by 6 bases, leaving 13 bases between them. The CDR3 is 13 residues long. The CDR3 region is CASRLQSGDTQYF. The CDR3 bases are TGTGCCAGCAGGTTACAGAGTGGGGATACGCAGTATTTT.

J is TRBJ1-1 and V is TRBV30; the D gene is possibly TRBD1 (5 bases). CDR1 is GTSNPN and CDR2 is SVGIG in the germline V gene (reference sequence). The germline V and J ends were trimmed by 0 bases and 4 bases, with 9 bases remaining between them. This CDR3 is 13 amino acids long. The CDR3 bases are TGTGCCTGGAGTGTATTGGGGCGCACTGAAGCTTTCTTT. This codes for CAWSVLGRTEAFF.

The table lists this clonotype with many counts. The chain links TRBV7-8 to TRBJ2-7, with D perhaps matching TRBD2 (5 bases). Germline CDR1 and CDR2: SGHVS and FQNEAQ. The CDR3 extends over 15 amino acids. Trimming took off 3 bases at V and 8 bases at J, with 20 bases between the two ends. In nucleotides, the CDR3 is TGTGCCAGCAGCTTTCCAGAGCGGACCCTATCGAAGCAGTACTTC. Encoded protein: CASSFPERTLSKQYF.

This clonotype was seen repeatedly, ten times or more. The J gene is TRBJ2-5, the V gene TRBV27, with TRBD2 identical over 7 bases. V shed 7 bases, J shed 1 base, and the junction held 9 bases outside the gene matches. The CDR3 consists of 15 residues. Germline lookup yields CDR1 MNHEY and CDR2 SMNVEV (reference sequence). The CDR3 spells CASKPSGEIQETQYF. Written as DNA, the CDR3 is TGTGCCAGCAAACCCAGCGGGGAGATCCAAGAGACCCAGTACTTC.

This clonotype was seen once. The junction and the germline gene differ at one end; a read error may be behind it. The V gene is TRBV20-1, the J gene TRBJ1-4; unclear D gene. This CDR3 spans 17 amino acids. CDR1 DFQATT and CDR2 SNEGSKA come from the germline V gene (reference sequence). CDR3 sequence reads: CCARVSEDGERNEKLFF. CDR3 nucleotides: TGCTGTGCTAGAGTTTCGGAGGACGGAGAGAGAAATGAAAAACTGTTTTTT.

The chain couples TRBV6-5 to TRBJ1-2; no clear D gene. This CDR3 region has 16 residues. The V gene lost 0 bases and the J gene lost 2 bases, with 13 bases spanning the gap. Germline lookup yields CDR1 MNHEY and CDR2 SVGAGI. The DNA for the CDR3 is TGTGCCAGCAGTTACTCGATAAGGGAAAAGAACTATGGCTACACCTTC. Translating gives CASSYSIREKNYGYTF.

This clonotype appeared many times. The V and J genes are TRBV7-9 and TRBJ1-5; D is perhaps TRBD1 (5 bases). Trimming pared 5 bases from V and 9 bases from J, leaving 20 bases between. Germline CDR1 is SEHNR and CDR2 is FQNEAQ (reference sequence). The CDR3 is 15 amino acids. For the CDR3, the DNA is TGTGCCAGCAGCGCCGGGACCCCCGTGTTGGGGCCCCAGCATTTT. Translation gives CASSAGTPVLGPQHF. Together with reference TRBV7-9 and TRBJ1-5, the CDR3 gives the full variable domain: DTGVSQNPRHKITKRGQNVTFRCDPISEHNRLYWYRQTLGQGPEFLTYFQNEAQLEKSRLLSDRFSAERPKGSFSTLEIQRTEQGDSAMYLCASSAGTPVLGPQHFGDGTRLSIL.

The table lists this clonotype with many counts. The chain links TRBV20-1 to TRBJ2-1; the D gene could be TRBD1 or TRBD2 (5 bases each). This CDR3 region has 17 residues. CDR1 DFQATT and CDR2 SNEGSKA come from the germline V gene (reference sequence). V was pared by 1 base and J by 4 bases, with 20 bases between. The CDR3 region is CSARAEGTSLAYNEQFF. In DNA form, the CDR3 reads TGCAGTGCTAGAGCCGAAGGGACCAGCCTGGCTTACAATGAGCAGTTCTTC.

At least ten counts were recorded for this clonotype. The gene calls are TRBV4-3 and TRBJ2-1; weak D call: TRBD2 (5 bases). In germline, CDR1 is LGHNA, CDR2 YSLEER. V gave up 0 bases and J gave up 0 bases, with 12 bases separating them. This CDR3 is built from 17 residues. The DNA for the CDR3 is TGCGCCAGCAGCCAAGAATTTTTAGGAGGCTCCTACAATGAGCAGTTCTTC. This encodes CASSQEFLGGSYNEQFF.

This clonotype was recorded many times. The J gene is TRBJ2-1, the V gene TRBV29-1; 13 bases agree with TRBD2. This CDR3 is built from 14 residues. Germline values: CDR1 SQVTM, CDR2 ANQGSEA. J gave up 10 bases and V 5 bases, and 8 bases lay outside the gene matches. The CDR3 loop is CSVRTSGGVREQFF. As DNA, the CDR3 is TGCAGCGTTAGAACTAGCGGGGGGGTTAGGGAGCAGTTCTTC.

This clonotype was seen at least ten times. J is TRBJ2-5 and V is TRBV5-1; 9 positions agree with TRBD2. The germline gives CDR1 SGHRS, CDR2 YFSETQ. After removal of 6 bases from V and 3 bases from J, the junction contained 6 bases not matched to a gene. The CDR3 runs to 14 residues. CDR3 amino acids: CASNQLAGEETQYF. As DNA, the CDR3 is TGCGCCAGCAATCAATTAGCGGGAGAAGAGACCCAGTACTTC.

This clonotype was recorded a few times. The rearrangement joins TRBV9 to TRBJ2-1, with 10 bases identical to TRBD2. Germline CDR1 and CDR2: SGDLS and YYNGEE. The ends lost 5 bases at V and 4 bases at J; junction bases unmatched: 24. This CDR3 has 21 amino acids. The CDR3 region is CASSSIALGRPTSGPYNEQFF. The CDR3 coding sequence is TGTGCCAGCAGTTCTATTGCCCTTGGACGGCCGACTAGCGGGCCTTACAATGAGCAGTTCTTC.

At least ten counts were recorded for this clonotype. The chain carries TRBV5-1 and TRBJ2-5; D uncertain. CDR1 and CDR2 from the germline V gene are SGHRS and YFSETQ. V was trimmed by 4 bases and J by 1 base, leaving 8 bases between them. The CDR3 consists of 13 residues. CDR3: CASSADIQETQYF. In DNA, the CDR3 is TGCGCCAGCAGCGCTGACATCCAAGAGACCCAGTACTTC.

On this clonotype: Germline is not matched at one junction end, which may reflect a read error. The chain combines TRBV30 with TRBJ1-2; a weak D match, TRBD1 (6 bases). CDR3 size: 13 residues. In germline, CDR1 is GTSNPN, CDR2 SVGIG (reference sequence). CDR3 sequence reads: CAWSIQDTGKGDF. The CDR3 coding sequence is TGTGCCTGGAGCATACAAGACACGGGAAAGGGGGACTTC.

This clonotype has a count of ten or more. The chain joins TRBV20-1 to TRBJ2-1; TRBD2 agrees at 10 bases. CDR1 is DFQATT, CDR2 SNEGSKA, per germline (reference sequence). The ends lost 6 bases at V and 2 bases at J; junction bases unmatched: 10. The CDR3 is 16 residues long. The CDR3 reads CSAPMLAGGAYNEQFF. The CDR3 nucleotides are TGCAGTGCGCCGATGTTAGCGGGAGGTGCCTACAATGAGCAGTTCTTC.

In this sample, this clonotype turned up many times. CDR3 amino acids: CASSLTSWDYGYTF. The CDR3, as DNA: TGTGCCAGCAGTCTTACTTCCTGGGACTATGGCTACACCTTC. The gene calls are TRBV7-8 and TRBJ1-2; D is unresolved. V lost 6 bases, J lost 3 bases, and 14 bases lay in between. This CDR3 is built from 14 residues. The germline CDR1 and CDR2 sequences are SGHVS and FQNEAQ.

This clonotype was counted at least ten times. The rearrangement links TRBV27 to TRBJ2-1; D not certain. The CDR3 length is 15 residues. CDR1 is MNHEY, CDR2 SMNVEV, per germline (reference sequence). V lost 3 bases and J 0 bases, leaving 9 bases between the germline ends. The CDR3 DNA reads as TGTGCCAGCAGTTTCATTTCGAGCTCCTACAATGAGCAGTTCTTC. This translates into CASSFISSSYNEQFF.

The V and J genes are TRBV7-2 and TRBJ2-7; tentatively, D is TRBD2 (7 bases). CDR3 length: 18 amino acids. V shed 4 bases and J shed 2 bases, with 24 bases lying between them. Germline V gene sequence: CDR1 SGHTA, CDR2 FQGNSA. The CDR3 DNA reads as TGTGCCAGCAGCTCCCAGTACAACGCGGGGGCGATAACCTACGAGCAGTACTTC. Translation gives CASSSQYNAGAITYEQYF.

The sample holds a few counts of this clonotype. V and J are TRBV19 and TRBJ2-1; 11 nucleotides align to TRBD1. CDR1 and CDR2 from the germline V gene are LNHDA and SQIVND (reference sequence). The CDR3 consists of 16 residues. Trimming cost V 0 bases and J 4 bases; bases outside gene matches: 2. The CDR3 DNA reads TGTGCCAGTAGTATAGAGGGACAGGGGGTTTACAATGAGCAGTTCTTC. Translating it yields CASSIEGQGVYNEQFF.

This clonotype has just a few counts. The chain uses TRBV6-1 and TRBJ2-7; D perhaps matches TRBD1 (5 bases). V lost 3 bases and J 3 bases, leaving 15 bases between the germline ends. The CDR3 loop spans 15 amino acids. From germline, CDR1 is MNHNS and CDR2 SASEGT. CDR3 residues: CASSDAGKGYYEQYF. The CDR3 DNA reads TGTGCCAGCAGTGACGCAGGGAAAGGGTACTACGAGCAGTACTTC.